The rows below give T cell receptor beta chains drawn from one sample of a study of spatial heterogeneity in lung cancer. From the 5' RACE reads, TCRdb called clonotypes with MiXCR, one entry per CDR3 protein. The table has under 2,000 distinct CDR3 sequences, 26% seen once. The input for sequencing was PBMCs, taken at surgery. These receptors were collected from a male donor with early-stage non-small cell lung cancer. The CDR3 runs from the conserved cysteine through the conserved F or W. A D gene is named only where the DNA matches it firmly. Part of the rows lack a size; the others show once, few, many or a class for expanded clones.

J,V,length,D,size,CDR3,DNA
TRBJ2-3,TRBV6-2/TRBV6-3,16,TRBD2,few,CASRVDLAGASDTQYF,TGTGCCAGCAGGGTGGACTTAGCGGGAGCATCGGATACGCAGTATTTT
TRBJ2-7,TRBV28,14,-,-,CASSPIPGDYEQYF,TGTGCCAGCAGTCCCATCCCGGGGGACTACGAGCAGTACTTC
TRBJ2-7,TRBV19,15,-,few,CASSIDHDSPYEQYF,TGTGCCAGTAGTATAGATCATGACAGTCCCTACGAGCAGTACTTC
TRBJ2-7,TRBV3-1,12,-,medium-sized,CASSQNRGEQYF,TGTGCCAGCAGCCAAAACCGGGGGGAGCAGTACTTC
TRBJ2-1,TRBV7-9,16,TRBD2,many,CASSLGSGGASNEQFF,TGTGCCAGCAGCTTAGGGAGCGGGGGGGCCTCCAATGAGCAGTTCTTC
TRBJ2-5,TRBV7-2,14,-,few,CASSLGPILGTQYF,TGTGCCAGCAGCCTAGGGCCCATCCTGGGGACCCAGTACTTC
TRBJ2-7,TRBV2,15,-,-,CASSEGQARSYEQYF,TGTGCCAGCAGTGAAGGACAGGCCCGATCCTACGAGCAGTACTTC
TRBJ1-1,TRBV6-6,10,-,large,CASSGVKSFF,TGTGCCAGCAGCGGGGTGAAGTCCTTCTTT
TRBJ1-2,TRBV7-9,13,-,medium-sized,CASSLQDWHGYTF,TGTGCCAGCAGCCTACAGGATTGGCATGGCTACACCTTC
TRBJ1-1,TRBV12-3/TRBV12-4,17,-,few,CASSCTRVPVKNTEAFF,TGTGCCAGCAGTTGTACACGGGTCCCCGTTAAGAACACTGAAGCTTTCTTT
TRBJ2-1,TRBV7-2,15,-,few,CASSSAWGAYNEQFF,TGTGCCAGCAGCTCGGCGTGGGGGGCATACAATGAGCAGTTCTTC
TRBJ2-7,TRBV7-6,14,TRBD1,medium-sized,CASSFGTGTHEQYF,TGTGCCAGCAGCTTCGGGACAGGGACCCACGAGCAGTACTTC
TRBJ2-3,TRBV19,12,TRBD1,once,CASGTGTDTQYF,TGTGCCAGCGGGACAGGCACAGATACGCAGTATTTT
TRBJ2-2,TRBV6-5,16,TRBD2,medium-sized,CASRGFGGARTGELFF,TGTGCCAGCAGGGGCTTCGGGGGGGCGCGGACCGGGGAGCTGTTTTTT
TRBJ1-2,TRBV27,13,TRBD1,few,CASSSGQEYGYTF,TGTGCCAGCAGTTCCGGACAGGAATATGGCTACACCTTC
TRBJ2-3,TRBV5-1,15,-,many,CASSSVGTSTDTQYF,TGCGCCAGCAGCTCGGTGGGGACTAGCACAGATACGCAGTATTTT
TRBJ2-7,TRBV5-1,15,-,-,CASSQQGFGAYEQYF,TGCGCCAGCAGCCAACAGGGTTTTGGGGCCTACGAGCAGTACTTC
TRBJ2-2,TRBV12-3/TRBV12-4,13,-,-,CASTSPRTGELFF,TGTGCCAGCACCTCGCCGCGCACCGGGGAGCTGTTTTTT
TRBJ2-1,TRBV6-4,15,TRBD2,-,CASSDSAGGGNEQFF,TGTGCCAGCAGTGACTCAGCGGGGGGGGGCAATGAGCAGTTCTTC
TRBJ2-5,TRBV10-2,14,-,-,CASSEGDARRTQYF,TGCGCCAGCAGTGAGGGGGACGCCCGAAGGACCCAGTACTTC
TRBJ2-3,TRBV7-2,14,TRBD2,-,CASSPGLLGDTQYF,TGTGCCAGCAGCCCGGGACTATTGGGAGATACGCAGTATTTT
TRBJ2-2,TRBV25-1,16,TRBD2,medium-sized,CASSARLAGTGGELFF,TGTGCCAGCAGTGCCAGACTAGCGGGGACCGGCGGGGAGCTGTTTTTT